What follows are 8 T cell receptor beta chains derived from one specimen sequenced in a study of blood T cell repertoires in COVID-19. Only in-frame clones appear in the TCRdb table, and some are missing; sequencing was by immunoSEQ multiplex PCR. The sample shows approximately 240,000 clones, 65% to 80% of them seen only once. Specimen: peripheral blood. The receptors derive from a woman in her 40s with active or convalescent COVID-19.

This clone occurred once. This sequence joins TRBV6-5 and TRBJ2-3, with D possibly matching TRBD2 (6 bases). CDR3 length: 15 amino acids. Trimming stripped 6 bases from V and 1 base from J, with 14 bases between. Germline CDR1 and CDR2: MNHEY and SVGAGI. CDR3 bases: TGTGCCAGCAGCCGAACTCCGGGGGGCACAGATACGCAGTATTTT. It encodes CASSRTPGGTDTQYF.

The rearrangement joins TRBV5-1 to TRBJ2-7; possible D gene TRBD1, 5 bases. This CDR3 comprises 14 residues. Trimming left V 4 bases short and J 1 base short, with 12 bases between. CDR1 is SGHRS, CDR2 YFSETQ, per germline. The DNA of the CDR3 is TGCGCCAGCAGCGCCGTCCAGGGTTCCTACGAGCAGTACGTC. Encoded protein: CASSAVQGSYEQYV.

The chain uses TRBV7-8 and TRBJ2-1, with 10 bases lining up with TRBD2. The CDR3 extends over 17 amino acids. After removal of 2 bases from V and 3 bases from J, the junction contained 7 bases not matched to a gene. Per germline, CDR1 SGHVS and CDR2 FQNEAQ. CDR3 in amino acids: CASSLYRTSGLYNEQFF. The CDR3 DNA is TGTGCCAGCAGCTTATACCGGACTAGCGGCCTCTACAATGAGCAGTTCTTC.

The gene calls are TRBV11-2 and TRBJ2-7; D remains unclear. V lost 1 base, J lost 2 bases, and 6 bases lay in between. The CDR3 extends over 13 amino acids. Per germline, CDR1 SGHAT and CDR2 FQNNGV. CDR3 in amino acids: CASSLGTAYEQYV. CDR3 DNA sequence: TGTGCCAGCAGCTTAGGTACAGCCTACGAGCAGTACGTC.

This clone was detected a few times. The chain carries TRBV18 and TRBJ2-2; 9 positions agree with TRBD2. J gave up 1 base and V 6 bases, and 3 bases lay outside the gene matches. Germline CDR1 reads KGHSH; CDR2 reads LQKENI. There are 15 residues in the CDR3. The DNA of the CDR3 is TGTGCCAGCTCGCGACTAGCGGAGAACACCGGGGAGCTGTTTTTT. The encoded protein is CASSRLAENTGELFF. The complete variable domain, with remaining parts taken from reference TRBV18 and TRBJ2-2, reads NAGVMQNPRHLVRRRGQEARLRCSPMKGHSHVYWYRQLPEEGLKFMVYLQKENIIDESGMPKERFSAEFPKEGPSILRIQQVVRGDSAAYFCASSRLAENTGELFFGEGSRLTVL.

V and J are TRBV28 and TRBJ2-1; 8 bases line up with TRBD2. This CDR3 has 15 residues. V trimming: 4 bases; J trimming: 3 bases; junction bases outside the gene matches: 5. Germline values: CDR1 MDHEN, CDR2 SYDVKM. The CDR3 here is CASSSGGALYNEQFF. The CDR3 DNA is TGTGCCAGCAGTTCGGGGGGGGCCCTCTACAATGAGCAGTTCTTC.

In its sample, this clone was seen once. The rearrangement uses TRBV10-2 and TRBJ2-1; maybe TRBD2 (6 bases). Germline V gene lookup returns CDR1 WSHSY and CDR2 SAAADI. The CDR3 is 12 amino acids. V was pared by 11 bases and J by 3 bases, with 11 bases between. Written as DNA, the CDR3 is TGCGCCGGTGGGCGGGACTACAATGAGCAGTTCTTC. This gives the protein CAGGRDYNEQFF.

This clone was found once. Other nucleotide sequences from this sample produce the same CDR3. This chain uses TRBV11-2 with TRBJ1-1; 8 bases line up with TRBD1. The CDR3 sequence is 13 residues long. Germline lookup yields CDR1 SGHAT and CDR2 FQNNGV. V shed 0 bases, J shed 8 bases, and the junction held 2 bases outside the gene matches. CDR3 amino acids: CASSLDRDREAFF. The CDR3, as DNA: TGTGCCAGCAGCTTAGATAGGGACAGGGAAGCTTTCTTT. The variable domain in full, with the rest retrieved from reference TRBV11-2 and TRBJ1-1, is EAGVAQSPRYKIIEKRQSVAFWCNPISGHATLYWYQQILGQGPKLLIQFQNNGVVDDSQLPKDRFSAERLKGVDSTLKIQPAKLEDSAVYLCASSLDRDREAFFGQGTRLTVV.